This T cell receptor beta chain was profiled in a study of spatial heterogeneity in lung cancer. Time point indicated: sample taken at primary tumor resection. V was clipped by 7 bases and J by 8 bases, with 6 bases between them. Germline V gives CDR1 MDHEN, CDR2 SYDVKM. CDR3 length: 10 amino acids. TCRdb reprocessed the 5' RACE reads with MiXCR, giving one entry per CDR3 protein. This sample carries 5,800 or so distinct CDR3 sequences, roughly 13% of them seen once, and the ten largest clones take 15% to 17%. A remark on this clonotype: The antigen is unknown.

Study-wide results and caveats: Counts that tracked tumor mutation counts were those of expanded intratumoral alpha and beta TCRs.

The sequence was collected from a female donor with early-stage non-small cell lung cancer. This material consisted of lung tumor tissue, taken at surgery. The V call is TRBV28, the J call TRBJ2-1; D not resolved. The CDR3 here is CASKRYEQFF. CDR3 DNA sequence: TGTGCCAGCAAGCGATATGAGCAGTTCTTC.